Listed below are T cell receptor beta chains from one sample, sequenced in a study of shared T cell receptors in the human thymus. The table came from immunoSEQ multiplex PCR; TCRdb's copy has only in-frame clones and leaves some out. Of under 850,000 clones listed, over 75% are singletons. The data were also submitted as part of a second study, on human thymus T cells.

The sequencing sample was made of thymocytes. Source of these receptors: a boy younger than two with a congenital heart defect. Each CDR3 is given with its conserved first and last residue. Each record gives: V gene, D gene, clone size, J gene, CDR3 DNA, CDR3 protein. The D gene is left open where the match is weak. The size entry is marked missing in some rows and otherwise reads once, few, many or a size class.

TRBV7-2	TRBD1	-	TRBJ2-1	TGTGCCAGCAGCTATCAGGGGGTTAAAGGGAATGAGCAGTTCTTC	CASSYQGVKGNEQFF
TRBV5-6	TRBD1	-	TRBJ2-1	TGTGCCAGCAGCTTGGCTCCTCTGGACAGGGTAAATGAGCAGTTCTTC	CASSLAPLDRVNEQFF
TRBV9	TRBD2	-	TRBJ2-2	TGTGCCAGCAGCGTGAGGGGGGGACTAGCGGGAGATGGCGGGGAGCTGTTTTTT	CASSVRGGLAGDGGELFF
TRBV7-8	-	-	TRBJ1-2	TGTGCCAGCAGCATTAGCAGAGACCGCGGCTACACCTTC	CASSISRDRGYTF
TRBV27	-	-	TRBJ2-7	TGTGCCAGCAGTTCCCGTTCAGACACCTACGAGCAGTACTTC	CASSSRSDTYEQYF
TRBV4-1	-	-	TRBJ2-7	TGCGCCAGCAGCCAGACCAGGGGAAGGGTAGTCGACAGACACGAGCAGTACTTC	CASSQTRGRVVDRHEQYF
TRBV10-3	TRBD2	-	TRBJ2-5	TGTGCCATCAGTGGGTCTAGCGGGAGGGAGGAGACCCAGTACTTC	CAISGSSGREETQYF
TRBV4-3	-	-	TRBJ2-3	TGCGCCAGCAGCCTAAAACGAGGTACGCAGTATTTT	CASSLKRGTQYF
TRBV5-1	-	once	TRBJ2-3	TGCGCCAGCAGTCCCAATCCACAGGGAACAGATACGCAGTATTTT	CASSPNPQGTDTQYF
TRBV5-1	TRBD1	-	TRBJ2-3	TGCGCCAGCAGCCTGGGTTGGACAGGGGGCGGCACAGATACGCAGTATTTT	CASSLGWTGGGTDTQYF
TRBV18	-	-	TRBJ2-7	TGTGCCAGCTCACCAGGGCAAGAAATCAGGCGCGAGCAGTACTTC	CASSPGQEIRREQYF
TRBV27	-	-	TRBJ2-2	TGTGCCAGCAGTCGAAATCCGGTGGGCATTCAGACCGGGGAGCTGTTTTTT	CASSRNPVGIQTGELFF
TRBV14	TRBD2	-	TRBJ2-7	TGTGCCAGCAGCCAAGATGGCGGGAGGGAGGACGAGCAGTACTTC	CASSQDGGREDEQYF
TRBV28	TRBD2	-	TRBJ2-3	TGTGCCAGCAGTTTGGAGTGCCGAGCGGGAGGCACAGATACGCAGTATTTT	CASSLECRAGGTDTQYF
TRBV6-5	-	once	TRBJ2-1	TGTGCCAGCAGTTACTGTGGCCACAATGAGCAGTTCTTC	CASSYCGHNEQFF
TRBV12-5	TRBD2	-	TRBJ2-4	TGTGCTAGTGGGGGGGTGGCTAGGGAGCGGGGCATTCAGTACTTC	CASGGVARERGIQYF
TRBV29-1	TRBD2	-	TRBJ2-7	TGCAGCGTTGATCGGCGGGAGGGCCAAACCTACGAGCAGTACTTC	CSVDRREGQTYEQYF
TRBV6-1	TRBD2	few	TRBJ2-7	TGTGCCAGCAGGGGGGGGAAAACCTACGAGCAGTACTTC	CASRGGKTYEQYF
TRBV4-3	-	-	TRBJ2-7	TGCGCCAGCAGCCAAGAACTTATCCGCGGGCGCCCCTCCTACGAGCAGTACTTC	CASSQELIRGRPSYEQYF
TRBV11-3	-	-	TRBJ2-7	TGTGCCAGCAGCTTAGTGAGCCACGAGCAGTACTTC	CASSLVSHEQYF
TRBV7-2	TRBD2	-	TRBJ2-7	TGTGCCAGCAGCCCCGCCGGGCTAGCGGCCGAGCAGTACTTC	CASSPAGLAAEQYF
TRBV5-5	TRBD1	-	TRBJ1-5	TGTGCCAGCAGCGTTGGACAGGGGACAACAGATCAGCCCCAGCATTTT	CASSVGQGTTDQPQHF
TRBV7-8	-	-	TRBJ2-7	TGTGCCAGCAGCTTAGGAACCGCCCCGAGGAGCTACGAGCAGTACTTC	CASSLGTAPRSYEQYF
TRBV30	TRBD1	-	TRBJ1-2	TGTGCCTGGAGTGCTCCGTTCCAAGGGGACAGAAGGGTCTATGGCTACACCTTC	CAWSAPFQGDRRVYGYTF
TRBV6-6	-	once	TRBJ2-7	TGTGCCAGCAGTTATCCAGGGCCTTTCTCCTACGAGCAGTACTTC	CASSYPGPFSYEQYF
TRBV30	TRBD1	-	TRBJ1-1	TGTGCCTGGAAGGGACAGGGACTTTCTAGCACTGAAGCTTTCTTT	CAWKGQGLSSTEAFF
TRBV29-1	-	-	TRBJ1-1	TGCAGCGTTTATATGAACACTGAAGCTTTCTTT	CSVYMNTEAFF
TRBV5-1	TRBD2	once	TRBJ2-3	TGCGCCAGCAGTATGGGGATAGCGGGAGGGGCTCGGGACACGCAGTATTTT	CASSMGIAGGARDTQYF